The 27 T cell receptor beta chains listed next were all sequenced from one sample in a study of shared clonotypes between healthy human individuals. Repertoires were generated with immunoSEQ multiplex PCR, while TCRdb's copy carries only in-frame clones and drops some. Among 630,000 or so clones listed, roughly 98% were seen once. The naive CD8 fraction comprised CD45RO-negative cells positively selected for CCR7 and excluded terminally differentiated effector memory CD45RA+ cells. The source material was naive CD8+ T cells sorted from blood. These receptors all stem from a young man in good health.

The gene calls are TRBV5-5 and TRBJ2-7; D gene uncertain. V lost 5 bases and J lost 3, with 6 bases in between. Germline V gives CDR1 SGHKS, CDR2 YYEKEE (reference sequence). The CDR3 length is 11 residues. In DNA, the CDR3 is TGTGCCAGCAGTCCCTACTACGAGCAGTACTTC. This translates into CASSPYYEQYF.

V gene TRBV7-9 combines with J gene TRBJ2-1, with 7 bases that match TRBD2. The J segment lost 2 bases and the V segment lost 5 bases, leaving 12 bases of the junction unmatched. This CDR3 is 17 amino acids long. In germline, CDR1 is SEHNR, CDR2 FQNEAQ (reference sequence). Here the CDR3 reads CASSPSSAGEAYNEQFF. For the CDR3, the DNA is TGTGCCAGCAGCCCAAGCAGCGCGGGAGAGGCCTACAATGAGCAGTTCTTC. The variable domain in full, completed from reference TRBV7-9 and TRBJ2-1, reads DTGVSQNPRHKITKRGQNVTFRCDPISEHNRLYWYRQTLGQGPEFLTYFQNEAQLEKSRLLSDRFSAERPKGSFSTLEIQRTEQGDSAMYLCASSPSSAGEAYNEQFFGPGTRLTVL.

V is TRBV9 and J is TRBJ1-2, with TRBD1 matching over 10 bases. Germline V lookup: CDR1 SGDLS, CDR2 YYNGEE. This CDR3 contains 17 residues. Trimming at V came to 3 bases and at J to 6 bases, leaving 14 bases not matched to a gene. The CDR3 DNA is TGTGCCAGCAGCGCCGGACCGTACACGACAGGGGGCGATGGCTACACCTTC. This codes for CASSAGPYTTGGDGYTF.

The chain is built from TRBV27 and TRBJ2-2; 7 bases line up with TRBD1. CDR3 length: 14 residues. With 5 bases clipped from V and 6 bases from J, the junction kept 6 bases outside the gene matches. CDR1 MNHEY and CDR2 SMNVEV come from the germline V gene (reference sequence). CDR3 amino acids: CASSATGPAGELFF. CDR3 bases: TGTGCCAGCAGTGCGACAGGGCCCGCCGGGGAGCTGTTTTTT.

The chain joins TRBV9 to TRBJ2-7; D remains ambiguous. Germline assignment: CDR1 SGDLS and CDR2 YYNGEE. The CDR3 runs 16 residues. V lost 4 bases and J 5 bases, leaving 22 bases between the germline ends. The CDR3 region is CASSPLADPFVHEQYF. The DNA of the CDR3 is TGTGCCAGCAGCCCTTTGGCGGACCCCTTTGTCCACGAGCAGTACTTC.

This clone was seen only once. The CDR3 nucleotides read TGTGCCAGCAGTGCGGCTAGCGGATCACCGGGGGAGCAGTACTTC. Its protein product is CASSAASGSPGEQYF. V gene TRBV27 combines with J gene TRBJ2-7; TRBD2 matches at 7 bases. There are 15 residues in the CDR3. Germline CDR1 reads MNHEY; CDR2 reads SMNVEV (reference sequence). Unmatched junction bases numbered 14, after V lost 5 bases and J lost 7 bases.

CDR3 sequence: CAIMEGTGSSYEQYF. DNA of the CDR3: TGTGCCATCATGGAAGGGACAGGAAGTTCCTACGAGCAGTACTTC. The gene calls are TRBV10-3 and TRBJ2-7; 8 nucleotides line up with TRBD1. The CDR3 runs to 15 residues. V lost 7 bases to trimming and J lost 1 base; unmatched junction nucleotides: 9. CDR1 and CDR2 (germline): ENHRY, SYGVKD.

The chain carries TRBV7-9 and TRBJ2-5; a possible D gene is TRBD1 (6 bases). V shed 2 bases and J shed 4 bases, with 17 bases lying between them. Germline V CDR1 and CDR2: SEHNR, FQNEAQ (reference sequence). The CDR3 runs to 16 residues. DNA of the CDR3: TGTGCCAGCAGCTTAAGTCGCAGGGGTTTGTTAGAGACCCAGTACTTC. As protein: CASSLSRRGLLETQYF.

The chain combines TRBV7-9 with TRBJ2-1; 7 bases are shared with TRBD2. The CDR3 totals 15 residues. Unmatched junction bases numbered 13, after V lost 4 bases and J lost 10 bases. CDR1 and CDR2 from the germline V gene are SEHNR and FQNEAQ (reference sequence). In DNA form, the CDR3 reads TGTGCCAGCAGCTATGCGGGGGACCCCGTCCAGGAGCAGTTCTTC. It specifies CASSYAGDPVQEQFF.

CDR3 residues: CASSSRQGSTEAFF. The CDR3 coding sequence is TGTGCCAGCAGCTCCAGACAGGGAAGTACTGAAGCTTTCTTT. The rearrangement links TRBV7-9 to TRBJ1-1; 7 bases fit TRBD1. Germline CDR1 is SEHNR and CDR2 is FQNEAQ (reference sequence). The CDR3 has 14 residues. The V and J ends lost 4 bases and 5 bases, in that order; junction bases with no gene match: 7. The whole variable domain, remainder taken from reference TRBV7-9 and TRBJ1-1, is DTGVSQNPRHKITKRGQNVTFRCDPISEHNRLYWYRQTLGQGPEFLTYFQNEAQLEKSRLLSDRFSAERPKGSFSTLEIQRTEQGDSAMYLCASSSRQGSTEAFFGQGTRLTVV.

The chain couples TRBV10-3 to TRBJ2-2; perhaps D is TRBD1 or TRBD2 (5 bases each). V lost 6 bases and J 8 bases, leaving 13 bases between the germline ends. The CDR3 loop spans 13 amino acids. Germline V gene lookup returns CDR1 ENHRY and CDR2 SYGVKD. The CDR3 region has the DNA TGTGCCATCAGCGGGGCATCTATGGGGGAGCTGTTTTTT. This encodes CAISGASMGELFF.

The rearrangement links TRBV28 to TRBJ2-7, with 9 bases aligning to TRBD1. The germline V gene encodes CDR1 MDHEN and CDR2 SYDVKM. The length of the CDR3 is 16 residues. Trimming cost V 6 bases and J 2 bases; bases outside gene matches: 11. As DNA, the CDR3 is TGTGCCAGCAGGAAGCTTATCGGGACAGGGACCTACGAGCAGTACTTC. It yields the protein CASRKLIGTGTYEQYF.

The J gene is TRBJ2-1, the V gene TRBV5-1; 9 bases are shared with TRBD1. V shed 1 base, J shed 4 bases, and the junction held 9 bases outside the gene matches. Germline V lookup: CDR1 SGHRS, CDR2 YFSETQ. The CDR3 is made up of 17 amino acids. CDR3 protein: CASSLWSVGQGYNEQFF. Written as DNA, the CDR3 is TGCGCCAGCAGCTTGTGGTCCGTCGGACAGGGGTACAATGAGCAGTTCTTC.

The gene calls are TRBV2 and TRBJ2-1, with TRBD2 matching over 16 bases. The CDR3 runs 20 residues. With 3 bases clipped from V and 3 bases from J, the junction kept 11 bases outside the gene matches. Germline V gives CDR1 SNHLY, CDR2 FYNNEI. The DNA for the CDR3 is TGTGCCAGCAGTGATGGGGGACTAGCGGGAGGGCCGATCCTCTACAATGAGCAGTTCTTC. Encoded protein: CASSDGGLAGGPILYNEQFF.

The chain employs TRBV19 and TRBJ2-3, with D hard to call. The CDR3 runs to 14 residues. The V end was cut by 6 bases, the J end by 1 base, with 11 bases between. Germline V lookup: CDR1 LNHDA, CDR2 SQIVND (reference sequence). The CDR3 spells CASSVLKGTDTQYF. Here the CDR3 DNA reads TGTGCCAGTAGCGTCCTAAAGGGCACAGATACGCAGTATTTT. Full variable domain (rest looked up from reference TRBV19 and TRBJ2-3): DGGITQSPKYLFRKEGQNVTLSCEQNLNHDAMYWYRQDPGQGLRLIYYSQIVNDFQKGDIAEGYSVSREKKESFPLTVTSAQKNPTAFYLCASSVLKGTDTQYFGPGTRLTVL.

A word on this clone: Other nucleotide sequences in the sample specify the same CDR3. The chain is built from TRBV7-9 and TRBJ2-7; D is uncertain. Germline loops: CDR1 SEHNR, CDR2 FQNEAQ (reference sequence). The V gene lost 9 bases and the J gene lost 0 bases, with 9 bases spanning the gap. CDR3 length equals 12 residues. The CDR3 reads CASSRSSYEQYF. The CDR3 DNA is TGTGCCAGTAGCCGGAGCTCCTACGAGCAGTACTTC.

The V and J genes are TRBV2 and TRBJ1-1; 9 bases map to TRBD1. V was clipped by 6 bases and J by 10 bases; unmatched bases: 3. The CDR3 is made up of 11 amino acids. Germline CDR1 is SNHLY and CDR2 is FYNNEI. CDR3 DNA sequence: TGTGCCAGCAGGGGACAGGGTGGAGCTTTCTTT. This encodes CASRGQGGAFF.

V usage is TRBV15 and J usage is TRBJ2-7; D is perhaps TRBD1 (6 bases). Germline CDR1 LNHNV, CDR2 YYDKDF (reference sequence). This CDR3 comprises 15 residues. Trimming stripped 1 base from V and 6 bases from J, with 16 bases between. The CDR3 sequence: CATSRGRTAMGEQYF. The CDR3 DNA follows: TGTGCCACCAGCAGAGGCAGGACAGCAATGGGCGAGCAGTACTTC.

CDR3 protein: CASSPGISYEQYF. CDR3 bases: TGTGCCAGCTCACCAGGGATCTCCTACGAGCAGTACTTC. This chain connects TRBV18 to TRBJ2-7; no reliable D call. V gave up 2 bases and J gave up 0 bases, with 5 bases separating them. The CDR3 has 13 amino acids. Germline V gene lookup returns CDR1 KGHSH and CDR2 LQKENI. The variable domain in full, completed from reference TRBV18 and TRBJ2-7, reads NAGVMQNPRHLVRRRGQEARLRCSPMKGHSHVYWYRQLPEEGLKFMVYLQKENIIDESGMPKERFSAEFPKEGPSILRIQQVVRGDSAAYFCASSPGISYEQYFGPGTRLTVT.

The gene calls are TRBV6-5 and TRBJ2-1, with a possible D match to TRBD2 (5 bases). The CDR3 contains 14 residues. The V gene lost 1 base and the J gene lost 5 bases, with 9 bases spanning the gap. Germline V lookup: CDR1 MNHEY, CDR2 SVGAGI. CDR3 amino acids: CASSYLARDNEQFF. The CDR3 nucleotides are TGTGCCAGCAGTTACTTAGCGCGAGACAATGAGCAGTTCTTC.

The V call is TRBV11-2, the J call TRBJ2-1; D is perhaps TRBD2 (7 bases). This CDR3 is built from 19 residues. The germline V and J ends were trimmed by 1 base and 2 bases, with 21 bases remaining between them. Germline V gene data show CDR1 as SGHAT and CDR2 as FQNNGV. The CDR3, as DNA: TGTGCCAGCAGCTTAGGCGGGCGGGGGCTGAGTCGAACCTACAATGAGCAGTTCTTC. Protein product: CASSLGGRGLSRTYNEQFF.

The V call is TRBV20-1, the J call TRBJ2-7; D possibly matches TRBD1 or TRBD2 (6 bases each). The germline V gene encodes CDR1 DFQATT and CDR2 SNEGSKA (reference sequence). Trimming pared 6 bases from V and 6 bases from J, leaving 9 bases between. The CDR3 loop spans 10 amino acids. The CDR3 sequence is CSAGGREQYF. The CDR3 DNA sequence: TGCAGTGCGGGGGGCCGCGAGCAGTACTTC.

The chain combines TRBV6-1 with TRBJ2-7; possible D gene TRBD2, 6 bases. The length of the CDR3 is 13 residues. V dropped 5 bases and J dropped 2 bases, with 10 bases sitting between them. CDR1 is MNHNS, CDR2 SASEGT, per germline. The CDR3 protein is CASSLAGTYEQYF. CDR3 bases: TGTGCCAGCAGTTTGGCGGGAACCTACGAGCAGTACTTC.

The CDR3 bases are TGTGCCAGCAGCTTAGAGGGACCTTACAATGAGCAGTTCTTC. Encoded protein: CASSLEGPYNEQFF. This chain uses TRBV7-2 with TRBJ2-1; tentatively, D is TRBD1 or TRBD2 (5 bases each). Trimming took off 1 base at V and 4 bases at J, with 8 bases between the two ends. CDR3 length equals 14 residues. Germline loops: CDR1 SGHTA, CDR2 FQGNSA.

In the case of this clone: Within the sample, other DNA sequences also encode this same CDR3. The chain uses TRBV2 and TRBJ2-7, with D perhaps matching TRBD1 (5 bases). Between the trimmed V and J ends, which lost 6 bases and 3 bases, there was a span of 9 bases. The V gene's germline CDR1 is SNHLY and CDR2 FYNNEI. The CDR3 is 12 residues long. For the CDR3, the DNA is TGTGCCAGCAGGGGCAGGGTCTACGAGCAGTACTTC. Protein product: CASRGRVYEQYF.

This CDR3 reads CASSYGQGDTEAFF. For the CDR3, the DNA is TGTGCCAGCAGCTACGGACAGGGCGACACTGAAGCTTTCTTT. The chain recombines TRBV7-9 with TRBJ1-1; 8 bases map to TRBD1. The length of the CDR3 is 14 residues. The germline V gene has CDR1 SEHNR and CDR2 FQNEAQ (reference sequence). J was trimmed by 3 bases and V by 4 bases; bases with no gene match: 4.

This CDR3 is CASSYTSGRDNEQFF. CDR3 nucleotides: TGTGCCAGCAGCTATACTAGCGGGAGAGACAATGAGCAGTTCTTC. The rearrangement joins TRBV7-2 to TRBJ2-1; 11 positions match TRBD2. In germline, CDR1 is SGHTA, CDR2 FQGNSA. V trimming: 4 bases; J trimming: 5 bases; junction bases outside the gene matches: 4. This CDR3 is 15 amino acids long.